Shown below are 27 T cell receptor beta chains from a single sample sequenced in a study of cytomegalovirus exposure and HLA in healthy donors. PCR primers comprised 60 Vbeta and 13 Jbeta primers. The assay was immunoSEQ multiplex PCR, and TCRdb's table has in-frame clones only and misses some. The table shows 84,000 or so clones, with more than 60% occurring only once. The sequenced material came from PBMCs. These receptors originate from a boy aged 10-17 years in good health and CMV-seronegative.

The V gene is TRBV4-2, the J gene TRBJ2-7, with D possibly matching TRBD2 (6 bases). Germline V gives CDR1 LGHNA, CDR2 YNFKEQ. The CDR3 has 15 amino acids. V lost 3 bases, J lost 6 bases, and 18 bases lay in between. The CDR3 coding sequence is TGTGCCAGCAGCCATTTGACGGGGGAAGCCTCCGAGCAGTACTTC. Translation: CASSHLTGEASEQYF.

The J gene is TRBJ2-7, the V gene TRBV9; 8 nucleotides match TRBD2. Germline CDR1 and CDR2: SGDLS and YYNGEE. The CDR3 is 15 residues long. J lost 4 bases, V lost 4 bases, and 10 bases had no gene match. CDR3 nucleotide sequence: TGTGCCAGCAGCCCCCGGACTAGCTCAGGGTACGAGCAGTACTTC. Encoded protein: CASSPRTSSGYEQYF.

This clone was seen a few times. The rearrangement joins TRBV6-4 to TRBJ2-1; 12 nucleotides match TRBD2. Germline CDR1 reads MRHNA; CDR2 reads SNTAGT. V lost 2 bases and J lost 12; bases outside the gene matches: 20. The CDR3 consists of 19 residues. DNA of the CDR3: TGTGCCAGCAGTGACGAAGGGCCGACTAGCGGGAGCCCAGGAAGTAGGCAGTTCTTC. As protein: CASSDEGPTSGSPGSRQFF.

This sequence joins TRBV13 and TRBJ2-7; 11 bases are shared with TRBD1. The CDR3 is 15 amino acids. The germline gives CDR1 PRHDT, CDR2 FYEKMQ (reference sequence). Trimming removed 2 bases from V and 4 bases from J; junction bases left unmatched: 4. CDR3 bases: TGTGCCAGCAGCTTATGGGGACAGGGGGGTTACGAGCAGTACTTC. It translates to CASSLWGQGGYEQYF.

The CDR3 region is CAWSVRGFQVEAFF. For the CDR3, the DNA is TGTGCCTGGAGTGTACGCGGGTTTCAAGTTGAAGCTTTCTTT. The V and J genes are TRBV30 and TRBJ1-1, with D uncertain. Germline V lookup: CDR1 GTSNPN, CDR2 SVGIG (reference sequence). This CDR3 spans 14 amino acids. Trimming stripped 0 bases from V and 7 bases from J, with 15 bases between.

This clone was detected only a few times. The rearrangement joins TRBV5-6 to TRBJ1-2; D gene uncertain. Germline V gene sequence: CDR1 SGHDT, CDR2 YYEEEE. The CDR3 has 14 amino acids. Trimming removed 4 bases at V and 3 bases at J, with 13 bases between. This CDR3 reads CASSLREADYGYTF. CDR3 coding DNA: TGTGCCAGCAGCCTCCGGGAGGCCGACTATGGCTACACCTTC. Full variable domain (rest looked up from reference TRBV5-6 and TRBJ1-2): DAGVTQSPTHLIKTRGQQVTLRCSPKSGHDTVSWYQQALGQGPQFIFQYYEEEERQRGNFPDRFSGHQFPNYSSELNVNALLLGDSALYLCASSLREADYGYTFGSGTRLTVV.

The chain employs TRBV5-4 and TRBJ2-5, with TRBD1 matching over 8 bases. The CDR3 is 13 residues long. V gave up 9 bases and J gave up 5 bases; unmatched junction bases: 9. The germline gives CDR1 SGHNT, CDR2 YYREEE (reference sequence). The CDR3 spells CAIRTGLRETQYF. In DNA, the CDR3 is TGTGCCATTCGGACAGGGCTCCGGGAGACCCAGTACTTC.

V and J are TRBV6-6 and TRBJ2-7; D possibly corresponds to TRBD2 (5 bases). The ends were cut back, 0 bases at V and 5 bases at J, with 14 bases in the middle. Germline CDR1 and CDR2: MNHNY and SVGAGI (reference sequence). The CDR3 contains 15 residues. The CDR3 loop is CASSYSNPGFDEQYF. The CDR3 DNA sequence: TGTGCCAGCAGTTACTCGAATCCGGGATTCGACGAGCAGTACTTC.

This chain connects TRBV4-2 to TRBJ1-5; possibly TRBD1 for D (5 bases). Trimming removed 1 base at V and 6 bases at J, with 13 bases between. CDR3 length: 15 residues. Per germline, CDR1 LGHNA and CDR2 YNFKEQ. CDR3 amino acids: CASSQVSSGGQPQHF. The CDR3 bases are TGTGCCAGCAGCCAAGTCTCATCCGGGGGTCAGCCCCAGCATTTT.

This clone was seen a handful of times. The chain has TRBV2 and TRBJ2-1; a possible D gene is TRBD1 (5 bases). Germline lookup yields CDR1 SNHLY and CDR2 FYNNEI. There are 13 residues in the CDR3. Between the trimmed V and J ends, which lost 3 bases and 16 bases, there was a span of 19 bases. The CDR3 DNA reads as TGTGCCAGCAGTGACTACGTTGGGGCGCGGCAATTCTTC. Amino acid sequence: CASSDYVGARQFF.

This clone is labeled as medium-sized. In DNA, the CDR3 is TGTGCCACCAGCGGCTGGACAGGGGCAGACCAAGAGACCCAGTACTTC. Protein sequence: CATSGWTGADQETQYF. This sequence joins TRBV15 and TRBJ2-5; TRBD1 agrees at 9 bases. Looked up from germline, CDR1 is LNHNV and CDR2 is YYDKDF (reference sequence). This CDR3 region has 16 residues. V trimming: 5 bases; J trimming: 0 bases; junction bases outside the gene matches: 7.

This chain uses TRBV6-5 with TRBJ2-7, with D possibly matching TRBD2 (5 bases). The CDR3 extends over 15 amino acids. Germline V CDR1 and CDR2: MNHEY, SVGAGI. V shed 2 bases and J shed 0 bases, with 11 bases lying between them. This chain's CDR3 is CASSYSGLSSYEQYF. The CDR3 DNA is TGTGCCAGCAGTTACAGCGGCCTGAGCTCCTACGAGCAGTACTTC.

This clone was detected a few times. The gene calls are TRBV7-3 and TRBJ1-2, with D perhaps matching TRBD1 (5 bases). The CDR3 is made up of 14 amino acids. In germline, CDR1 is SGHTA, CDR2 FQGTGA. Trimming stripped 5 bases from V and 6 bases from J, with 16 bases between. Here the CDR3 reads CASSPRGREDGYTF. DNA for the CDR3: TGTGCCAGCAGCCCTAGGGGCAGAGAAGATGGCTACACCTTC.

Note on this clone: Germline is not matched at one junction end, which may reflect a read error. The CDR3 bases are TGTGCCAGCAGGGAAGGGGCCTTTCGACAGCCCCAGCATTTT. It specifies CASREGAFRQPQHF. The J gene is TRBJ1-5, the V gene TRBV2, with a possible D match to TRBD1 (5 bases). The germline V gene has CDR1 SNHLY and CDR2 FYNNEI. The CDR3 consists of 14 residues.

The rearrangement uses TRBV7-9 and TRBJ1-5; D is perhaps TRBD1 (5 bases). Trimming pared 10 bases from V and 2 bases from J, leaving 12 bases between. The CDR3 loop spans 13 amino acids. CDR1 and CDR2 (germline): SEHNR, FQNEAQ (reference sequence). CDR3 DNA: TGTGCCACCTCGGAAGGGGGCAATCAGCCCCAGCATTTT. Translating it yields CATSEGGNQPQHF.

V usage is TRBV28 and J usage is TRBJ2-7; D might be TRBD1 (6 bases). The CDR3 length is 14 residues. Trimming pared 6 bases from V and 4 bases from J, leaving 16 bases between. From germline, CDR1 is MDHEN and CDR2 SYDVKM. This CDR3 is CASRPGTRVYEQYF. CDR3 bases: TGTGCCAGCAGACCGGGGACAAGGGTTTACGAGCAGTACTTC. The full variable domain, rest sourced from reference TRBV28 and TRBJ2-7, is DVKVTQSSRYLVKRTGEKVFLECVQDMDHENMFWYRQDPGLGLRLIYFSYDVKMKEKGDIPEGYSVSREKKERFSLILESASTNQTSMYLCASRPGTRVYEQYFGPGTRLTVT.

J is TRBJ2-1 and V is TRBV4-1; D ambiguous. The V gene lost 1 base and the J gene lost 4 bases, with 11 bases spanning the gap. Germline values: CDR1 MGHRA, CDR2 YSYEKL. The CDR3 length is 15 residues. In DNA form, the CDR3 reads TGCGCCAGCAGCCAAGCCCCCACAGCTTACAATGAGCAGTTCTTC. This translates into CASSQAPTAYNEQFF.

V gene TRBV30 combines with J gene TRBJ1-5, with TRBD1 matching over 10 bases. CDR1 GTSNPN and CDR2 SVGIG come from the germline V gene (reference sequence). CDR3 length: 13 amino acids. Losses at the gene ends were 3 bases for V and 6 bases for J; bases not matched to a gene: 2. CDR3 residues: CAWSGQGGQPQHF. For the CDR3, the DNA is TGTGCCTGGAGCGGACAGGGGGGTCAGCCCCAGCATTTT.

This clone has just a few counts. This chain joins TRBV9 and TRBJ1-6; TRBD1 aligns across 10 bases. Germline loops: CDR1 SGDLS, CDR2 YYNGEE. The junction had 8 bases not matched to a gene; V was cut back by 7 bases and J by 10 bases. The CDR3 consists of 14 residues. The CDR3 bases are TGTGCCAGCGCCCGTAGGACAGGGGGATCACCCCTCCACTTT. Translating gives CASARRTGGSPLHF.

DNA of the CDR3: TGCGCCAGCAGCCAGACTACCCGGGACACCCTGAACACTGAAGCTTTCTTT. It codes for CASSQTTRDTLNTEAFF. The chain employs TRBV4-3 and TRBJ1-1, with a possible D match to TRBD1 (6 bases). V lost 3 bases and J lost 0, with 17 bases in between. Germline V gene data show CDR1 as LGHNA and CDR2 as YSLEER. The CDR3 spans 17 residues.

This clone was picked up a small number of times. The V and J genes are TRBV28 and TRBJ2-2; 7 bases match TRBD1. Germline CDR1 and CDR2: MDHEN and SYDVKM. This CDR3 spans 13 amino acids. Losses at the gene ends were 7 bases for V and 5 bases for J; bases not matched to a gene: 4. The CDR3 nucleotides are TGTGCCAGCACCTTCAGGGGGACCGGGGAGCTGTTTTTT. It specifies CASTFRGTGELFF.

This chain joins TRBV4-3 and TRBJ2-1; weak D call: TRBD1 (9 bases). Trimming left V 1 base short and J 4 bases short, with 23 bases between. There are 19 residues in the CDR3. Germline V gene sequence: CDR1 LGHNA, CDR2 YSLEER. DNA of the CDR3: TGCGCCAGCAGCCAAGGGACAGGGGAAACTAGCGGCCGATACAATGAGCAGTTCTTC. Its translation is CASSQGTGETSGRYNEQFF.

The chain joins TRBV7-2 to TRBJ2-3, with a tentative D call TRBD2 (6 bases). V lost 2 bases to trimming and J lost 2 bases, with 14 bases between them. Germline V gene data show CDR1 as SGHTA and CDR2 as FQGNSA. CDR3 length: 16 residues. The CDR3 bases are TGTGCCAGCAGCTTAATTGGTCGGGGGACCACAGATACGCAGTATTTT. Its translation: CASSLIGRGTTDTQYF.

The gene calls are TRBV4-2 and TRBJ2-1; 9 bases match TRBD1. The CDR3 has 15 amino acids. The ends lost 5 bases at V and 6 bases at J; junction bases unmatched: 8. Germline V gives CDR1 LGHNA, CDR2 YNFKEQ. CDR3 sequence: CASSTTGGAVNEQFF. In DNA, the CDR3 is TGTGCCAGCAGCACCACAGGGGGCGCGGTCAATGAGCAGTTCTTC.

This chain joins TRBV4-3 and TRBJ1-6; D not resolved. The CDR3 runs 15 residues. V shed 0 bases and J shed 10 bases, with 13 bases lying between them. From germline, CDR1 is LGHNA and CDR2 YSLEER. CDR3 sequence: CASSQDRSIRSPLHF. DNA of the CDR3: TGCGCCAGCAGCCAAGATCGCAGTATCAGATCACCCCTCCACTTT.

The chain uses TRBV7-9 and TRBJ1-4, with D tentatively TRBD1 (6 bases). The germline V and J ends were trimmed by 4 bases and 10 bases, with 16 bases remaining between them. The CDR3 is 14 residues long. Germline-derived CDR1 and CDR2 are SEHNR and FQNEAQ (reference sequence). This CDR3 reads CASSSPGAPGKLFF. For the CDR3, the DNA is TGTGCCAGCAGCTCCCCAGGGGCCCCTGGAAAACTGTTTTTT.

To note about this clone: Other DNA sequences from this sample encode an identical CDR3 as well. J is TRBJ2-1 and V is TRBV29-1, with 7 bases aligning to TRBD1. The CDR3 has 15 residues. CDR1 is SQVTM, CDR2 ANQGSEA, per germline. V lost 5 bases, J lost 4 bases, and 11 bases stayed unmatched. CDR3 protein: CSVPKGGQLYNEQFF. DNA for the CDR3: TGCAGCGTTCCAAAAGGGGGACAGTTATACAATGAGCAGTTCTTC.